A selection of T cell receptor beta chains follows, all from one sample in a study of somatic mutations in cytotoxic T cells in rheumatoid arthritis. Method: immunoSEQ multiplex PCR; TCRdb's copy keeps in-frame clones and lacks some. This sample carries 7,200 or so clones, 70% of them seen once, and the ten largest clones take roughly 40%. Sequencing was performed on CD8+ T cells sorted from blood. The receptors shown here come from a middle-aged man in good health. Both conserved end residues are part of each CDR3. D genes are given only for firm matches. Expanded clones get a size class; other rows say once, few or many, or leave the size out.

V gene: TRBV7-3; clone size: once; J gene: TRBJ2-1; D gene: .; CDR3 DNA: TGTGCCAGCAGCTTAAATTCGGCCAGTACGCAGTTCTTC; CDR3 protein: CASSLNSASTQFF
V gene: TRBV27; clone size: once; J gene: TRBJ2-1; D gene: .; CDR3 DNA: TGTGCCAGCAGTTTATTAGGGCAGGATGAGCAGTTCTTC; CDR3 protein: CASSLLGQDEQFF
V gene: TRBV10-2; clone size: .; J gene: TRBJ2-1; D gene: .; CDR3 DNA: TGCGCCAGCAGCTCCGGGACGGGCTCCTACAATGAGCAGTTCTTC; CDR3 protein: CASSSGTGSYNEQFF
V gene: TRBV27; clone size: .; J gene: TRBJ2-6; D gene: TRBD1; CDR3 DNA: TGTGCCAGCAGCCCCATAGGGGGCCCTGGGGCCAACGTCCTGACTTTC; CDR3 protein: CASSPIGGPGANVLTF
V gene: TRBV9; clone size: .; J gene: TRBJ1-1; D gene: .; CDR3 DNA: TGTGCCAGCAGCGTAGGTGGGGATTTTGAAGCTTTCTTT; CDR3 protein: CASSVGGDFEAFF
V gene: TRBV23-1; clone size: .; J gene: TRBJ2-1; D gene: .; CDR3 DNA: TGCGCCAGCAGTCCAACGAGAGGACACAATGAGCAGTTCTTC; CDR3 protein: CASSPTRGHNEQFF
V gene: TRBV28; clone size: .; J gene: TRBJ1-5; D gene: .; CDR3 DNA: TGTGCCAGCAGGACCCCGGGCGGTCAGCCCCAGCATTTT; CDR3 protein: CASRTPGGQPQHF
V gene: TRBV4-3; clone size: few; J gene: TRBJ2-3; D gene: .; CDR3 DNA: TGCGCCAGCAGCCACACGATCGCCAGGGCCCTTGATACGCAGTATTTT; CDR3 protein: CASSHTIARALDTQYF
V gene: TRBV11-3; clone size: .; J gene: TRBJ2-1; D gene: TRBD2; CDR3 DNA: TGTGCCAGCAGCTTGGGGGGGATGGTCACGAATGAGCAGTTCTTC; CDR3 protein: CASSLGGMVTNEQFF
V gene: TRBV9; clone size: few; J gene: TRBJ1-6; D gene: .; CDR3 DNA: TGTGCCAGCAGGGCCAGGGGTGAAAATTCACCCCTCCACTTT; CDR3 protein: CASRARGENSPLHF
V gene: TRBV7-9; clone size: .; J gene: TRBJ2-2; D gene: .; CDR3 DNA: TGTGCCAGCAGCGCCCTTCGGGGTTCCACCGGGGAGCTGTTTTTT; CDR3 protein: CASSALRGSTGELFF
V gene: TRBV19; clone size: few; J gene: TRBJ1-1; D gene: TRBD1; CDR3 DNA: TGTGCCAGTAGTACTGACCGGGACAGGGGGATGAACACTGAAGCTTTCTTT; CDR3 protein: CASSTDRDRGMNTEAFF
V gene: TRBV5-1; clone size: medium-sized; J gene: TRBJ1-2; D gene: TRBD1; CDR3 DNA: TGCGCCAGCAGCTTGGATTACGACAGGGAGAGCTATGGCTACACCTTC; CDR3 protein: CASSLDYDRESYGYTF
V gene: TRBV4-1; clone size: .; J gene: TRBJ1-1; D gene: .; CDR3 DNA: TGCGCCAGCAGCCAAGATCCTGGGGGGCCAAACACTGAAGCTTTCTTT; CDR3 protein: CASSQDPGGPNTEAFF
V gene: TRBV7-3; clone size: .; J gene: TRBJ2-1; D gene: .; CDR3 DNA: TGTGCCAGCAGCTTAGTCCTTAGGGATGAGCAGTTCTTC; CDR3 protein: CASSLVLRDEQFF
V gene: TRBV9; clone size: .; J gene: TRBJ2-3; D gene: .; CDR3 DNA: TGTGCCAGCAGCGTACCGATATCGGGGGCTTTCCCAGATACGCAGTATTTT; CDR3 protein: CASSVPISGAFPDTQYF
V gene: TRBV9; clone size: few; J gene: TRBJ2-2; D gene: .; CDR3 DNA: TGTGCCAGCAGCGTACGGACAGGGGAGCTGTTTTTT; CDR3 protein: CASSVRTGELFF
V gene: TRBV5-1; clone size: .; J gene: TRBJ1-2; D gene: .; CDR3 DNA: TGCGCCAGCAGCTTGGGGGAGCATGGCTACACCTTC; CDR3 protein: CASSLGEHGYTF
V gene: TRBV28; clone size: few; J gene: TRBJ2-6; D gene: TRBD1; CDR3 DNA: TGTGCCAGCACCGGAGACAGGGTCGGGGCCAACGTCCTGACTTTC; CDR3 protein: CASTGDRVGANVLTF
V gene: TRBV27; clone size: .; J gene: TRBJ1-5; D gene: .; CDR3 DNA: TGTGCCAGCAGTTTACGGCAGGGGAATCAGCCCCAGCATTTT; CDR3 protein: CASSLRQGNQPQHF
V gene: TRBV7-9; clone size: .; J gene: TRBJ2-3; D gene: TRBD2; CDR3 DNA: TGTGCCAGCAGCCAAGCAGCGGGAGCCCGCACAGATACGCAGTATTTT; CDR3 protein: CASSQAAGARTDTQYF
V gene: TRBV29-1; clone size: .; J gene: TRBJ1-1; D gene: .; CDR3 DNA: TGCAGCGTTGTACGTGAGAACACTGAAGCTTTCTTT; CDR3 protein: CSVVRENTEAFF
V gene: TRBV27; clone size: .; J gene: TRBJ1-2; D gene: .; CDR3 DNA: TGTGCCAGCAGTTTACAGGGCGACTATGGCTACACCTTC; CDR3 protein: CASSLQGDYGYTF
V gene: TRBV19; clone size: once; J gene: TRBJ1-2; D gene: .; CDR3 DNA: TGTGCCACTTCGAGAGGGAAAAACTATGGCTACACCTTC; CDR3 protein: CATSRGKNYGYTF
V gene: TRBV27; clone size: .; J gene: TRBJ2-7; D gene: .; CDR3 DNA: TGTGCCAGCGCCCCGGGAATTCCCTACGAGCAGTACTTC; CDR3 protein: CASAPGIPYEQYF
V gene: TRBV6-5; clone size: .; J gene: TRBJ2-2; D gene: TRBD1; CDR3 DNA: TGTGCCAGCAGTTACCCCGGGACAGGGGGAACCGGGGAGCTGTTTTTT; CDR3 protein: CASSYPGTGGTGELFF
V gene: TRBV19; clone size: .; J gene: TRBJ2-1; D gene: .; CDR3 DNA: TGTGCCAGTAGTCGGAGCCGGGGAAACAATGAGCAGTTCTTC; CDR3 protein: CASSRSRGNNEQFF
V gene: TRBV5-1; clone size: .; J gene: TRBJ2-4; D gene: .; CDR3 DNA: TGCGCCAGCAGCGATGGAGTGGACCTAGCCAAAAACATTCAGTACTTC; CDR3 protein: CASSDGVDLAKNIQYF
V gene: TRBV28; clone size: .; J gene: TRBJ2-6; D gene: .; CDR3 DNA: TGTGCCAGCATCCCCGGATGGGGGGCGAGTGGGGCCAACGTCCTGACTTTC; CDR3 protein: CASIPGWGASGANVLTF
V gene: TRBV29-1; clone size: .; J gene: TRBJ1-2; D gene: TRBD1; CDR3 DNA: TGCAGCGTTGAGGACAGGGAGCATAACTATGGCTACACCTTC; CDR3 protein: CSVEDREHNYGYTF
V gene: TRBV9; clone size: .; J gene: TRBJ2-4; D gene: .; CDR3 DNA: TGTGCCAGCAGCGCAGGCAGGGCCTTAAACATTCAGTACTTC; CDR3 protein: CASSAGRALNIQYF
V gene: TRBV6-6; clone size: few; J gene: TRBJ1-2; D gene: TRBD1; CDR3 DNA: TGTGCCAGCACCCACGAGGCAGGGGGTTGGTATGGCTACACCTTC; CDR3 protein: CASTHEAGGWYGYTF
V gene: TRBV21-1; clone size: .; J gene: TRBJ1-1; D gene: .; CDR3 DNA: TGTGCCAGCAGCAAAAAGGCAACCCAGGAAGCTTTCTTT; CDR3 protein: CASSKKATQEAFF
V gene: TRBV2; clone size: .; J gene: TRBJ2-7; D gene: .; CDR3 DNA: TGTGCCAGCAGTGAACCTCAGGTATCCCTATACGAGCAGTACTTC; CDR3 protein: CASSEPQVSLYEQYF
V gene: TRBV4-3; clone size: .; J gene: TRBJ2-1; D gene: .; CDR3 DNA: TGCGCCAGCAGCCAAGAGATCGGCTCCTACAATGAGCAGTTCTTC; CDR3 protein: CASSQEIGSYNEQFF
V gene: TRBV18; clone size: .; J gene: TRBJ2-5; D gene: TRBD2; CDR3 DNA: TGTGCCAGCTCACTAGGGACTAGCGGGACCTCCACCCAGTACTTC; CDR3 protein: CASSLGTSGTSTQYF
V gene: TRBV7-3; clone size: .; J gene: TRBJ2-2; D gene: TRBD1; CDR3 DNA: TGTGCCAGCAGCTCCGGACAGGGGGCATTGTCCGGGGAGCTGTTTTTT; CDR3 protein: CASSSGQGALSGELFF
V gene: TRBV27; clone size: .; J gene: TRBJ1-1; D gene: .; CDR3 DNA: TGTGCCAGCAGTTTAGTCCCAGGGAGGACTGAAGCTTTCTTT; CDR3 protein: CASSLVPGRTEAFF
V gene: TRBV27; clone size: .; J gene: TRBJ2-3; D gene: .; CDR3 DNA: TGTGCCAGCAGTTTATCCTCCACAGATACGCAGTATTTT; CDR3 protein: CASSLSSTDTQYF
V gene: TRBV2; clone size: few; J gene: TRBJ2-1; D gene: .; CDR3 DNA: TGTGCCAGCAGAATCGGGGGAGGCACCTACAATGAGCAGTTCTTC; CDR3 protein: CASRIGGGTYNEQFF
V gene: TRBV19; clone size: .; J gene: TRBJ2-1; D gene: .; CDR3 DNA: TGTGCCAGTAGTCCGACTGGATACAATGAGCAGTTCTTC; CDR3 protein: CASSPTGYNEQFF
V gene: TRBV7-2; clone size: .; J gene: TRBJ1-2; D gene: .; CDR3 DNA: TGTGCCAGCAGGCACCCGGGGCGTCCGGATGGCTACACCTTC; CDR3 protein: CASRHPGRPDGYTF
V gene: TRBV19; clone size: .; J gene: TRBJ2-7; D gene: .; CDR3 DNA: TGTGCCAGTAGTATAGCGGCTAGCGACTCCTACGAGCAGTACTTC; CDR3 protein: CASSIAASDSYEQYF
V gene: TRBV19; clone size: medium-sized; J gene: TRBJ2-1; D gene: .; CDR3 DNA: TGTGCCAGTAGTATAGGTTGGGGGGCCGATTACAATGAGCAGTTCTTC; CDR3 protein: CASSIGWGADYNEQFF
V gene: TRBV27; clone size: .; J gene: TRBJ2-7; D gene: .; CDR3 DNA: TGTGCCAGCAGTCCCAATTCGGTAGCCTACGAGCAGTACTTC; CDR3 protein: CASSPNSVAYEQYF
V gene: TRBV5-5; clone size: few; J gene: TRBJ1-1; D gene: .; CDR3 DNA: TGTGCCAGCAGCTTAGGACGTACTGAAGCTTTCTTT; CDR3 protein: CASSLGRTEAFF
V gene: TRBV19; clone size: .; J gene: TRBJ2-7; D gene: .; CDR3 DNA: TGTGCCAGTTCGTCCAGATACGAGCAGTACTTC; CDR3 protein: CASSSRYEQYF
V gene: TRBV29-1; clone size: few; J gene: TRBJ1-1; D gene: TRBD1; CDR3 DNA: TGCAGCGTTGAGGGCTTTGGACAGGGGTTGTTCCGCACTGAAGCTTTCTTT; CDR3 protein: CSVEGFGQGLFRTEAFF
V gene: TRBV6-4; clone size: once; J gene: TRBJ2-2; D gene: .; CDR3 DNA: TGTGCCAGCAGTCCAACTCAAAGAGACACCGGGGAGCTGTTTTTT; CDR3 protein: CASSPTQRDTGELFF
V gene: TRBV6-5; clone size: .; J gene: TRBJ1-1; D gene: .; CDR3 DNA: TGTGCCAGCAGTTACCCCCCCACTGAAGCTTTCTTT; CDR3 protein: CASSYPPTEAFF